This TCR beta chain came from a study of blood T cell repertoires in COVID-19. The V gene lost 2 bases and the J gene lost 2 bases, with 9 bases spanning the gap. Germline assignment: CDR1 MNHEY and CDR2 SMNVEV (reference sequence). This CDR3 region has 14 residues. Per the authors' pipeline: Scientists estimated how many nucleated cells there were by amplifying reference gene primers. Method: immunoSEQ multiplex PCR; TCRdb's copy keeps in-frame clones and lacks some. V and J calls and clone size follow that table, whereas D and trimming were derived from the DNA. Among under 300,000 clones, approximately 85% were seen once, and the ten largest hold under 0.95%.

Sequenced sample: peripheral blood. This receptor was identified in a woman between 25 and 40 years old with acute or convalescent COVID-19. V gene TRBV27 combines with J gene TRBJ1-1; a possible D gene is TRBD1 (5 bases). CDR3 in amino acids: CASSLLWGNTEAFF. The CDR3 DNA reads TGTGCCAGCAGTTTACTGTGGGGCAACACTGAAGCTTTCTTT.